The 5 T cell receptor beta chains listed next were all sequenced from one sample in a study of response to subunit inactivated influenza vaccine. In TCRdb, the RT-PCR reads were re-called with MiXCR into one record per CDR3 protein. The profile shows roughly 710,000 distinct CDR3 sequences, approximately 15% of them singletons. The material was PBMCs from blood, obtained about 14 days before vaccination. The source is a man aged 45-60 years who received an inactivated influenza vaccine.

The sample holds many counts of this clonotype. CDR3 bases: TGTGCCAGTAGTATGCCGGGACAGGCGTACACTGAAGCTTTCTTT. It codes for CASSMPGQAYTEAFF. The chain has TRBV19 and TRBJ1-1; 8 nucleotides line up with TRBD1. V was pared by 3 bases and J by 3 bases, with 6 bases of the junction left unmatched. CDR3 length equals 15 residues. Per germline, CDR1 LNHDA and CDR2 SQIVND (reference sequence).

This clonotype was detected a few times. The genes are TRBV4-1 and TRBJ2-7, with 9 bases identical to TRBD1. V lost 4 bases, J lost 5 bases, and 6 bases stayed unmatched. Germline V gene data show CDR1 as MGHRA and CDR2 as YSYEKL. The CDR3 has 14 amino acids. DNA of the CDR3: TGCGCCAGCAGCCCTCGGACAGGGGTGGACGAGCAGTACTTC. This codes for CASSPRTGVDEQYF.

V gene TRBV3-1 combines with J gene TRBJ1-1; D is ambiguous. Trimming took off 1 base at V and 1 base at J, with 10 bases between the two ends. Looked up from germline, CDR1 is LGHDT and CDR2 is YNNKEL (reference sequence). The CDR3 is made up of 15 amino acids. CDR3 coding DNA: TGTGCCAGCAGCCAAGTATGGGAGGCGAACACTGAAGCTTTCTTT. Its protein is CASSQVWEANTEAFF.

A few counts support this clonotype. J is TRBJ1-1 and V is TRBV6-1, with 7 bases matching TRBD1. CDR1 is MNHNS, CDR2 SASEGT, per germline. The CDR3 covers 15 residues. V lost 1 base, J lost 0 bases, and 2 bases stayed unmatched. CDR3 bases: TGTGCCAGCAGTGAAGAGACAGGGATGAACACTGAAGCTTTCTTT. Translated: CASSEETGMNTEAFF.

This clonotype was found a few times. The rearrangement links TRBV2 to TRBJ2-2, with D unclear. Trimming shortened V by 4 bases and J by 0 bases, and 9 bases separated the two germline ends. This CDR3 has 15 residues. CDR1 and CDR2 (germline): SNHLY, FYNNEI. As DNA, the CDR3 is TGTGCCAGCAGTGTAGGCGGTACGAACACCGGGGAGCTGTTTTTT. Its protein is CASSVGGTNTGELFF.